This T cell receptor beta chain was profiled in a study of T cells in Graves' hyperthyroidism and ophthalmopathy. Many counts were recorded for this clonotype. Germline loops: CDR1 SNHLY, CDR2 FYNNEI. V dropped 9 bases and J dropped 1 base, with 6 bases sitting between them. This CDR3 contains 11 residues. RNA transcripts gave rise to amplified TCR beta CDR3 regions. TCR CDR3 regions were first amplified by RT-PCR with HTBI primers. TCRdb analysed the multiplex PCR reads with MiXCR anew, one entry per CDR3 protein. The table includes roughly 580,000 distinct CDR3 sequences, 14% detected once. The sequencing input was blood. The origin of this receptor is a woman in her thirties with Graves' hyperthyroidism that later progressed to Graves' ophthalmopathy. The chain couples TRBV2 to TRBJ1-1; unclear D gene. The CDR3 loop is CARTQNTEAFF. CDR3 nucleotides: TGTGCCAGAACTCAGAACACTGAAGCTTTCTTT.